The 12 T cell receptor beta chains reported below all come from one sample, sequenced in a study of blood T cell repertoires in COVID-19. TCRdb's table, derived via immunoSEQ multiplex PCR, lists solely in-frame clones and lacks some. The profile shows about 250,000 clones, just over 85% of them singletons. Sequenced material: PBMCs or T cells enriched from blood (not recorded which). These receptors were obtained from a man aged 18 to 30 who had recovered from COVID-19.

CDR3 DNA: TGTGCCAGCAGCTTAGCCCCTAGCGGGGGGGCGGGTCCCTACGAGCAGTACTTC. Translated, it gives CASSLAPSGGAGPYEQYF. The chain is built from TRBV11-2 and TRBJ2-7; 12 bases align to TRBD2. The CDR3 has 18 amino acids. V lost 1 base and J lost 2; bases outside the gene matches: 9. Germline V lookup: CDR1 SGHAT, CDR2 FQNNGV.

The chain uses TRBV5-1 and TRBJ2-3; a weak D match, TRBD1 (6 bases). This CDR3 is built from 15 residues. The V and J ends lost 0 bases and 1 base respectively, with 9 bases between them. Looked up from germline, CDR1 is SGHRS and CDR2 is YFSETQ. CDR3 sequence (DNA): TGCGCCAGCAGCTTGGCAGCAGGGGGCACAGATACGCAGTATTTT. Translation: CASSLAAGGTDTQYF.

The CDR3 loop is CAWSVGGQQFF. CDR3 nucleotide sequence: TGTGCCTGGAGTGTAGGGGGCCAGCAGTTCTTC. The chain employs TRBV30 and TRBJ2-1, with 7 bases aligning to TRBD1. V lost 0 bases and J lost 11; bases outside the gene matches: 1. There are 11 residues in the CDR3. Germline V gives CDR1 GTSNPN, CDR2 SVGIG (reference sequence).

This clone was counted once. The chain has TRBV5-1 and TRBJ2-3; 8 nucleotides agree with TRBD1. The CDR3 contains 15 residues. Losses at the gene ends were 4 bases for V and 1 base for J; bases not matched to a gene: 5. In germline, CDR1 is SGHRS, CDR2 YFSETQ. The CDR3 DNA reads TGCGCCAGCAGCCTACCGGGACAGGGCACAGATACGCAGTATTTT. Amino acid sequence: CASSLPGQGTDTQYF.

The V call is TRBV28, the J call TRBJ2-7; D unclear. Germline CDR1 reads MDHEN; CDR2 reads SYDVKM. The CDR3 has 12 residues. V was clipped by 3 bases and J by 3 bases, with 6 bases between them. CDR3 protein: CASSLVGYEQYF. The DNA for the CDR3 is TGTGCCAGCAGTTTGGTCGGCTACGAGCAGTACTTC.

CDR3 sequence reads: CASSPPLVRMAKNIQYF. CDR3 in DNA: TGTGCCAGCAGCCCCCCCTTGGTGCGAATGGCCAAAAACATTCAGTACTTC. This chain uses TRBV5-6 with TRBJ2-4, with D unclear. Trimming took 4 bases from V and 1 from J, leaving 18 bases between them. The length of the CDR3 is 17 residues. Germline values: CDR1 SGHDT, CDR2 YYEEEE.

The V call is TRBV6-5, the J call TRBJ1-4; TRBD1 aligns across 8 bases. Trimming removed 5 bases from V and 8 bases from J; junction bases left unmatched: 10. The germline CDR1 and CDR2 sequences are MNHEY and SVGAGI. The CDR3 loop spans 15 amino acids. The CDR3 sequence: CASSIDRGVGEKLFF. The CDR3 nucleotides are TGTGCCAGCAGTATAGACAGGGGAGTGGGAGAAAAACTGTTTTTT.

CDR3 DNA: TGTGCCAGCAGCAAAAGAGGGACAGGGCAAAATGAGCAGTTCTTC. Its translation is CASSKRGTGQNEQFF. The chain recombines TRBV21-1 with TRBJ2-1; the D call TRBD1 from the table was never checked on the DNA. TRBV21-1 constitutes a pseudogene. The CDR3 extends over 15 amino acids.

This sequence joins TRBV11-2 and TRBJ2-5, with TRBD1 as a possible D gene (6 bases). V was cut by 1 base and J by 5 bases, with 17 bases left in between. The V gene's germline CDR1 is SGHAT and CDR2 FQNNGV. The length of the CDR3 is 16 residues. The CDR3 nucleotides are TGTGCCAGCAGCTTAGTCATTAGGGGGTCGGGGGAGACCCAGTACTTC. It specifies CASSLVIRGSGETQYF.

This rearrangement joins TRBV7-3 to TRBJ1-2, with D possibly TRBD1 on 6 matching bases. CDR1 and CDR2 from the germline V gene are SGHTA and FQGTGA. Trimming stripped 1 base from V and 7 bases from J, with 19 bases between. CDR3 size: 16 residues. CDR3 nucleotide sequence: TGTGCCAGCAGCTTAAGGTTGAGCACAGGGATGGGTGGCTACACCTTC. It yields the protein CASSLRLSTGMGGYTF.

The chain is built from TRBV7-6 and TRBJ2-3, with 11 nucleotides matching TRBD2. The CDR3 runs 18 residues. Germline V gives CDR1 SGHVS, CDR2 FNYEAQ. The J segment lost 3 bases and the V segment lost 3 bases, leaving 11 bases of the junction unmatched. In DNA form, the CDR3 reads TGTGCCAGCAGCTTGGGGGCTAGCGGGGGGACGGGGACAGATACGCAGTATTTT. As protein: CASSLGASGGTGTDTQYF.

The chain recombines TRBV21-1 with TRBJ2-1; the D call of TRBD2 is as the table states it, not checked on the DNA. TRBV21-1 is tagged as a pseudogene. This CDR3 contains 21 residues. The chain's CDR3 is CASSLPRTSGRAGVPYNEQFF. CDR3 coding DNA: TGTGCCAGCAGCCTACCTAGGACTAGCGGGAGGGCAGGGGTGCCCTACAATGAGCAGTTCTTC.